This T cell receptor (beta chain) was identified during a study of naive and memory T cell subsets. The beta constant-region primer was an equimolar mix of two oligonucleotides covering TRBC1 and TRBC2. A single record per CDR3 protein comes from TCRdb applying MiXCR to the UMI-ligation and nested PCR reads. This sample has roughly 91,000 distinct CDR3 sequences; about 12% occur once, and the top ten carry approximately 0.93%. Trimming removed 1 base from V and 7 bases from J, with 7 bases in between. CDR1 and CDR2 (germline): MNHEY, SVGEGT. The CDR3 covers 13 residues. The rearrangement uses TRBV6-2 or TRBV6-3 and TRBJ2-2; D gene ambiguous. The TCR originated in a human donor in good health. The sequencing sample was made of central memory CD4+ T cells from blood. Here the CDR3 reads CASSYWQSGELFF. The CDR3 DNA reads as TGTGCCAGCAGTTACTGGCAGAGCGGGGAGCTGTTTTTT.